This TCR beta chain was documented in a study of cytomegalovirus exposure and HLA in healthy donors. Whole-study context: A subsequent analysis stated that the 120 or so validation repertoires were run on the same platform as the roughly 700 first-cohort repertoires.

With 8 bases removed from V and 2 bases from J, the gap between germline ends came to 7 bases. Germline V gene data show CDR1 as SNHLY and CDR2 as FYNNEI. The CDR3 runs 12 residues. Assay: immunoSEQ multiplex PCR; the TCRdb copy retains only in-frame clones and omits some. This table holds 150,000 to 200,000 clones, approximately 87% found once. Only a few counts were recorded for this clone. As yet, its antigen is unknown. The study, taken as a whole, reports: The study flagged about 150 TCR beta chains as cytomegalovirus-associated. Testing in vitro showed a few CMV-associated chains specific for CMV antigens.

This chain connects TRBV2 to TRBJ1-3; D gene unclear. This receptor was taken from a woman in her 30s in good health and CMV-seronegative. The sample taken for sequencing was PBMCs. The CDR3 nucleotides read TGTGCCAGCGGCGGAACTGGAAACACCATATATTTT. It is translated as CASGGTGNTIYF.